The T cell receptor beta chain described here comes from a study of T cell repertoires in cytomegalovirus infection. Study details: The authors relied on CMV epitopes, both recently identified HLA-C-restricted and well-studied HLA-B-restricted. Notes on the study in general: CMV carriers with the relevant HLA were identified by cumulative public TCR beta family frequency.

This clonotype has a handful of counts. Antigen specificity is unknown. MiXCR, applied by TCRdb to the reads, yields one record per CDR3 protein. The table records 300,000 to 400,000 distinct CDR3 sequences, 25% to 30% of them present only once. Trimming took off 3 bases at V and 5 bases at J, with 13 bases between the two ends. CDR3 size: 14 residues. The sequence came from a human donor in good health (CMV status not recorded). Some clones in this sample may be carry-over from other donors' samples. Specimen: cultured PBMCs, collected from culture after CMV antigen stimulation. The chain couples TRBV12-3 or TRBV12-4 to TRBJ1-1; D may be TRBD1 (5 bases). The CDR3 protein is CASSFRGMLTEAFF. The CDR3 DNA follows: TGTGCCAGCAGTTTTAGGGGTATGCTGACTGAAGCTTTCTTT.